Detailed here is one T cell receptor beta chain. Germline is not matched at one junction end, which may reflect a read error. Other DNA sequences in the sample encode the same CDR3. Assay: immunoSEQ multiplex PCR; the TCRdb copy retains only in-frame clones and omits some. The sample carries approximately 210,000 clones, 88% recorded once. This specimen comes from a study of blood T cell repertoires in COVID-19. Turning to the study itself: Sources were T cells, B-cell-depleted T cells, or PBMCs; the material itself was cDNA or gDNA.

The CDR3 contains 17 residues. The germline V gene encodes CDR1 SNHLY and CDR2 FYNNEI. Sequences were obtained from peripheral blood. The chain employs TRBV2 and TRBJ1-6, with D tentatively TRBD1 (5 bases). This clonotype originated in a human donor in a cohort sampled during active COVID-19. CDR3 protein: CASSEVGGHSYNSPLHF. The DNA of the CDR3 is TGCGCCAGCAGTGAAGTCGGCGGACACTCCTATAATTCACCCCTCCACTTT.